These T cell receptor beta chains were read from a single sample in a study of read filtering for tumor transcriptome and immune sequencing. TCRdb re-analysed the reads in MiXCR, keeping a single row per CDR3 protein. Of 40,000 or so distinct CDR3 sequences detected, 10% to 15% appear once; the ten largest clones hold 30%. The sequenced sample was a population of CD138-negative cells sorted from bone marrow. The receptors derive from a donor at least 40 years old with multiple myeloma. CDR3s include the opening cysteine and the closing phenylalanine or tryptophan. For some rows the clone size is stated as once, few or many, or as a class when expanded; others skip it.

CDR3: CSARAIRVLKNTEAFF
size: many
V: TRBV20-1
length: 16

CDR3: CASNGRGGTEAFF
size: many
V: TRBV3-1
length: 13

CDR3: CASSPGQGLNEQYF
size: many
V: TRBV27
length: 14

CDR3: CASSLRKGVYGYTF
size: many
V: TRBV12-3/TRBV12-4
length: 14

CDR3: CASSLDGVSYEQYF
size: many
V: TRBV5-1
length: 14

CDR3: CSVEGTSGSTDTQYF
size: many
V: TRBV29-1
length: 15

CDR3: CSFQALSETQYF
size: many
V: TRBV29-1
length: 12

CDR3: CSANPTGVGTGELFF
size: many
V: TRBV20-1
length: 15

CDR3: CASKFTGSSYEQYF
size: many
V: TRBV28
length: 14

CDR3: CASSMTSSAYEQYF
size: many
V: TRBV7-2
length: 14

CDR3: CASSSVTSGYNEQFF
size: .
V: TRBV11-1
length: 15

CDR3: CASSLASGRAAYEQFF
size: many
V: TRBV5-1
length: 16

CDR3: CASSPPRGQGRAGELFF
size: many
V: TRBV28
length: 17

CDR3: CASSLRLAPETQYF
size: many
V: TRBV7-9
length: 14

CDR3: CASRVVSSAYNEQFF
size: .
V: TRBV27
length: 15

CDR3: CASSLGQGADATDTQYF
size: many
V: TRBV5-1
length: 17

CDR3: CSGGDSGSLVPYEQYF
size: few
V: TRBV20-1
length: 16

CDR3: CASQVAYTQYF
size: many
V: TRBV6-5
length: 11

CDR3: CSARDAGVGNEQFF
size: many
V: TRBV20-1
length: 14

CDR3: CSAPQSGSYYNEQFF
size: many
V: TRBV20-1
length: 15

CDR3: CASSRSRGQGNQPQHF
size: many
V: TRBV28
length: 16

CDR3: CATTGTRLYNEQFF
size: many
V: TRBV2
length: 14

CDR3: CASSFGQVSGANVLTF
size: many
V: TRBV5-1
length: 16

CDR3: CATSEAGVGETQYF
size: many
V: TRBV24-1
length: 14

CDR3: CASSYLENTEAFF
size: many
V: TRBV6-6
length: 13

CDR3: CGVASQGGTYEQYF
size: few
V: TRBV29-1
length: 14

CDR3: CASTLRGQETQYF
size: many
V: TRBV11-2
length: 13

CDR3: CASKLAGGSETQYF
size: many
V: TRBV6-5
length: 14

CDR3: CASSYQAVSYNEQFF
size: medium-sized
V: TRBV6-2/TRBV6-3
length: 15

CDR3: CASSLGLAGETPHF
size: few
V: TRBV7-9
length: 14

CDR3: CASSLGLAGDNEQFF
size: medium-sized
V: TRBV7-2
length: 15

CDR3: CSVGDRVGQPQHF
size: .
V: TRBV29-1
length: 13

CDR3: CSAIGGAGVRSYEQYF
size: many
V: TRBV20-1
length: 16

CDR3: CASSLLGGTQAFF
size: few
V: TRBV11-2
length: 13

CDR3: CASSTGRGGSTDTQYF
size: many
V: TRBV5-1
length: 16

CDR3: CASSAGSNQPQHF
size: many
V: TRBV2
length: 13

CDR3: CATSRGSRGGELFF
size: many
V: TRBV24-1
length: 14

CDR3: CASSQWGSGTSTDTQYF
size: many
V: TRBV7-3
length: 17

CDR3: CASSRGQGARTDTQYF
size: many
V: TRBV3-1
length: 16

CDR3: CAISESSGRAQEETQYF
size: .
V: TRBV10-3
length: 17

CDR3: CASSSSGPSSYNSPLHF
size: many
V: TRBV28
length: 17

CDR3: CSAIDLAHAYNEQFF
size: many
V: TRBV20-1
length: 15

CDR3: CASSSPGQGYYGYTF
size: many
V: TRBV11-3
length: 15

CDR3: CSVGPRLSYEQYF
size: many
V: TRBV29-1
length: 13

CDR3: CASGEETYTQYF
size: many
V: TRBV5-1
length: 12

CDR3: CASSHPGGSAEAFF
size: .
V: TRBV6-6
length: 14

CDR3: CATSWREVGEQFF
size: medium-sized
V: TRBV24-1
length: 13

CDR3: CAIEVRMAGRTDTQYF
size: many
V: TRBV6-1
length: 16

CDR3: CASREGTENTEAFF
size: many
V: TRBV25-1
length: 14

CDR3: CSVEARSGEQQYF
size: few
V: TRBV29-1
length: 13